The clone carrying this T cell receptor (beta chain) was counted a few times. The antigen remains unidentified. Alongside a J-beta primer mix, a sample-barcoded 5' primer served in a second PCR lasting about 7 to 11 cycles. A template-switch adaptor that had 12 random nucleotides put a tag on each cDNA molecule. Each CDR3 protein is one row after TCRdb ran MiXCR on the 5' RACE reads. The sample includes 730,000 or so distinct CDR3 sequences, more than 40% seen only once; the top ten take 20% to 25%. These data are taken from a study of blood T cells in healthy people across ages. The overall study: Template switching captured about one barcoded beta molecule per two T cells.

The V segment lost 4 bases and the J segment 4 bases; nucleotides outside the gene matches: 7. This CDR3 has 15 residues. CDR1 is GTSNPN, CDR2 SVGIG, per germline (reference sequence). Findings and caveats of the study: A greater number of naive CD4+ cells and higher diversity distinguished long-lived donors from aged donors.

The chain employs TRBV30 and TRBJ2-5; TRBD1 agrees at 12 bases. The receptor was isolated from a woman aged 55-75 years in good health. The sample comprised blood. CDR3 coding DNA: TGTGCCTGGACCTTTGGGACAGGGGGCCCAGAGACCCAGTACTTC. This codes for CAWTFGTGGPETQYF.